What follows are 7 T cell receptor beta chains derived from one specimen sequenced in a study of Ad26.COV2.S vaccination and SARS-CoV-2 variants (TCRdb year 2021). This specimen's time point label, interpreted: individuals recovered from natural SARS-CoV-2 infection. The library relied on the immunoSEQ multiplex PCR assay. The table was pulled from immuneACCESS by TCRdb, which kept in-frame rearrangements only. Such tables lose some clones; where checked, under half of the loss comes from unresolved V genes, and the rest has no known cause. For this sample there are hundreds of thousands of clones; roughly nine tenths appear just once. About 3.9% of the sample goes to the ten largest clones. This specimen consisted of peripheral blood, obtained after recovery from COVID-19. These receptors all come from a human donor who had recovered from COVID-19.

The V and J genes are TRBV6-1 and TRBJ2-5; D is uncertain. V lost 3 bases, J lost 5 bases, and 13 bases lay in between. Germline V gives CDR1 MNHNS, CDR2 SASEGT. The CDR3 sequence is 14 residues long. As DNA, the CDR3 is TGTGCCAGCAGTGAGGCTGACGAAGTGGAGACCCAGTACTTC. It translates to CASSEADEVETQYF.

The chain's CDR3 is CASSLGTSTDTQYF. The CDR3 nucleotides are TGCGCCAGCAGCTTAGGGACTAGCACAGATACGCAGTATTTT. V and J are TRBV5-1 and TRBJ2-3; a weak D match, TRBD2 (6 bases). The length of the CDR3 is 14 residues. Trimming took off 2 bases at V and 0 bases at J, with 7 bases between the two ends. The V gene's germline CDR1 is SGHRS and CDR2 YFSETQ.

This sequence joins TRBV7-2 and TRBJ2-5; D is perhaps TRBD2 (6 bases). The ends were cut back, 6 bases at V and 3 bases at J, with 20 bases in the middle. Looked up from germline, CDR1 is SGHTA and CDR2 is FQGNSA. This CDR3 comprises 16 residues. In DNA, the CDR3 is TGTGCCAGCAGTTCTAACACGGGACTCATAAAAGAGACCCAGTACTTC. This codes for CASSSNTGLIKETQYF. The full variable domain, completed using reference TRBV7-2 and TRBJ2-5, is GAGVSQSPSNKVTEKGKDVELRCDPISGHTALYWYRQSLGQGLEFLIYFQGNSAPDKSGLPSDRFSAERTGGSVSTLTIQRTQQEDSAVYLCASSSNTGLIKETQYFGPGTRLLVL.

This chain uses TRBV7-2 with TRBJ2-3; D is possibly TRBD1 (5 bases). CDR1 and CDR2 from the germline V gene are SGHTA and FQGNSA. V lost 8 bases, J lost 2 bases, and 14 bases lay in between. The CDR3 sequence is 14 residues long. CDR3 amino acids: CASAVKGITDTQYF. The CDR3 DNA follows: TGTGCCAGCGCCGTAAAGGGGATCACAGATACGCAGTATTTT.

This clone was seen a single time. CDR3 sequence reads: CASRHSGGSLNEKLFF. For the CDR3, the DNA is TGTGCCAGCAGGCACAGTGGGGGCAGCCTTAATGAAAAACTGTTTTTT. V usage is TRBV7-9 and J usage is TRBJ1-4, with TRBD1 as a possible D gene (6 bases). V was cut by 6 bases and J by 4 bases, with 18 bases left in between. The CDR3 loop spans 16 amino acids. The germline CDR1 and CDR2 sequences are SEHNR and FQNEAQ (reference sequence).

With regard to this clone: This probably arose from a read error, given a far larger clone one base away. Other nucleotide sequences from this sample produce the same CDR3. The CDR3 DNA follows: TGTGCCAGCAGCCGGACAGTGAACACTGAAGCTTTCTTT. Translating gives CASSRTVNTEAFF. The chain carries TRBV6-5 and TRBJ1-1; perhaps TRBD1 as D (6 bases). The CDR3 is 13 residues long. Germline loops: CDR1 MNHEY, CDR2 SVGAGI. V lost 6 bases, J lost 0 bases, and 8 bases lay in between.

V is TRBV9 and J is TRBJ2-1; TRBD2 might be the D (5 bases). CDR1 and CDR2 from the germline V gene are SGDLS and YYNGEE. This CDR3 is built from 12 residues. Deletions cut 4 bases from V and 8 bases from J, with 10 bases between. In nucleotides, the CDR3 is TGTGCCAGCAGCTTAACTAGGGATGAGCAGTTCTTC. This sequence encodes CASSLTRDEQFF.